Below, 5 T cell receptor beta chains from the same sample are listed, as sequenced in a study of CD8+ T cells in alopecia areata. Investigators isolated RNA and reverse transcribed it into cDNA to act as the sequencing template. TCRdb's table, derived via immunoSEQ multiplex PCR, lists solely in-frame clones and lacks some. The data hold roughly 12,000 clones, with about three fifths observed a single time. Samples from alopecia areata patients were lesional scalp punch biopsies and peripheral blood. The sequencing input was skin. These receptors originate from a human donor with alopecia areata.

CDR3: CSALGRDVGAKTQYF. CDR3 bases: TGCAGCGCTCTTGGGCGGGACGTGGGGGCAAAGACCCAGTACTTC. This sequence joins TRBV29-1 and TRBJ2-5; the D call may be TRBD1 or TRBD2 (6 bases each). The CDR3 runs 15 residues. V lost 7 bases to trimming and J lost 6 bases, with 24 bases between them. Germline V gives CDR1 SQVTM, CDR2 ANQGSEA.

The chain has TRBV28 and TRBJ2-2; D not certain. Germline values: CDR1 MDHEN, CDR2 SYDVKM. V lost 5 bases and J lost 0, with 16 bases in between. The length of the CDR3 is 17 residues. Here the CDR3 reads CASSPISGSPNTGELFF. CDR3 coding DNA: TGTGCCAGCAGTCCTATATCAGGATCTCCGAACACCGGGGAGCTGTTTTTT. The whole variable domain, filled in from reference TRBV28 and TRBJ2-2, reads DVKVTQSSRYLVKRTGEKVFLECVQDMDHENMFWYRQDPGLGLRLIYFSYDVKMKEKGDIPEGYSVSREKKERFSLILESASTNQTSMYLCASSPISGSPNTGELFFGEGSRLTVL.

A word on this clone: At one boundary the junction diverges from the germline segment, which might be a read error. The CDR3 is CASSQEMGDDQPQHF. CDR3 coding DNA: TGTGCCAGCAGCCAAGAGATGGGGGATGATCAGCCCCAGCATTTT. The chain recombines TRBV4-1 with TRBJ1-5, with a tentative D call TRBD1 (5 bases). From germline, CDR1 is MGHRA and CDR2 YSYEKL. This CDR3 is built from 15 residues.

The chain joins TRBV2 to TRBJ2-4; weak D call: TRBD2 (5 bases). The germline V gene encodes CDR1 SNHLY and CDR2 FYNNEI. The V gene lost 2 bases and the J gene lost 5 bases, with 13 bases spanning the gap. The CDR3 consists of 15 residues. The CDR3 DNA sequence: TGTGCCAGCAGTGAAACAGAGGGCAGGCAAAACATTCAGTACTTC. Amino acid sequence: CASSETEGRQNIQYF.

This clone is medium-sized in the sample. V usage is TRBV28 and J usage is TRBJ2-3; 11 bases fit TRBD2. The junction had 8 bases not matched to a gene; V was cut back by 4 bases and J by 2 bases. The CDR3 loop spans 17 amino acids. Per the germline V gene, CDR1 is MDHEN and CDR2 is SYDVKM. The CDR3 DNA is TGTGCCAGCAGTTCCCTCTCGACTAGCGGGGACACAGATACGCAGTATTTT. Translating it yields CASSSLSTSGDTDTQYF.